The sequence of this TCR beta chain was determined in a study of CD8+ T cells in alopecia areata. Background on the study: Tofacitinib ran for 6 to 18 months before 6 months off drug. Study-level points and caveats: For patients receiving tofacitinib, scalp clonality and expanded CD8+ clones among the top 100 significantly decreased.

Treatment in this sample: oral pan-JAK inhibitor, 5-10 mg twice daily. A word on this clone: What it binds is unknown.

Reverse transcribed after extraction, RNA yielded cDNA as the sequencing template. Profiled with immunoSEQ multiplex PCR; TCRdb holds only in-frame clones, not every one. Found here are some 100,000 clones, 50% to 75% of them singletons; the top ten hold approximately 31%. The receptor was isolated from a human donor with alopecia areata. The material sequenced was CD8+ T cells sorted from blood, taken at week 4, from a patient treated with tofacitinib.

This CDR3 is CATSSPGGNQPQHF. The DNA for the CDR3 is TGTGCCACCAGCAGCCCAGGGGGCAATCAGCCCCAGCATTTT. This chain uses TRBV15 with TRBJ1-5; possibly TRBD1 for D (6 bases). This CDR3 contains 14 residues. The germline V gene has CDR1 LNHNV and CDR2 YYDKDF (reference sequence). Trimming removed 3 bases at V and 2 bases at J, with 8 bases between. Drawing the rest from reference TRBV15 and TRBJ1-5, the complete variable domain is DAMVIQNPRYQVTQFGKPVTLSCSQTLNHNVMYWYQQKSSQAPKLLFHYYDKDFNNEADTPDNFQSRRPNTSFCFLDIRSPGLGDTAMYLCATSSPGGNQPQHFGDGTRLSIL.